This entry concerns a single T cell receptor beta chain. The sample belongs to a study of blood T cell repertoires in COVID-19. Study as a whole: There were acute and convalescent COVID-19 samples, and they came from the United States, Italy and Spain.

In the original processing: Researchers report that nucleated cell counts were estimated from reference gene primer amplification. The data were produced by immunoSEQ multiplex PCR, yet TCRdb's version contains in-frame clones alone and is incomplete. The DNA gave D and trimming, while V, J and clone size come from that table. The profile shows around 100,000 clones, more than 70% of them singletons. V shed 8 bases and J shed 0 bases, with 16 bases lying between them. Per the germline V gene, CDR1 is LNHDA and CDR2 is SQIVND (reference sequence). The CDR3 spans 15 residues. The chain links TRBV19 to TRBJ1-1; D gene uncertain. The sample consisted of peripheral blood. The clonotype originates from a human donor with acute or convalescent COVID-19. The donor label of this sample is uncertain. The CDR3 protein is CASSRGNPVNTEAFF. CDR3 DNA: TGTGCCAGTTCCCGCGGGAATCCGGTGAACACTGAAGCTTTCTTT.